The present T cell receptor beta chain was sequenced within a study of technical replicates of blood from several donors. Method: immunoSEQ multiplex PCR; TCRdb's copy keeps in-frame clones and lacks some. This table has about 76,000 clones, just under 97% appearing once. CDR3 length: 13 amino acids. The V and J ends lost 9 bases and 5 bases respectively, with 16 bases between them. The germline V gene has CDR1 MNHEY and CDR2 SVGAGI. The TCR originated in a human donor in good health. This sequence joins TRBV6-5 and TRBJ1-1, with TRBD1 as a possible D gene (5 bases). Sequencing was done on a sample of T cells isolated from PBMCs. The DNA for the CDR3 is TGTGCCAGTGGGGGTTCGGGGGGAACTGAAGCTTTCTTT. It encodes CASGGSGGTEAFF.